This T cell receptor (beta chain) was recorded in a study of response to subunit inactivated influenza vaccine. This clonotype was seen a handful of times. From the RT-PCR reads, TCRdb called clonotypes with MiXCR, one entry per CDR3 protein. The sample holds around 600,000 distinct CDR3 sequences, about 11% seen once. The V gene lost 3 bases and the J gene lost 5 bases, with 14 bases spanning the gap. The CDR3 extends over 15 amino acids. The germline gives CDR1 SGHTA, CDR2 FQGTGA. The same specimen was also included in a second study, on T cells expressing NK-cell markers. In that study: In generating TCR beta cDNA, 5'RACE template switching with UMIs was used. From sorted CD3+CD56+NKG2C+, CD3+CD56+NKG2C- and CD3+CD56-NKG2C+ T cells came the TCR beta repertoires. Seven donors tested HCMV-seropositive and one tested seronegative among the eight sequenced.

The sample here was PBMCs from blood, taken on the day of vaccination. The chain uses TRBV7-3 and TRBJ2-1, with D perhaps TRBD2 (6 bases). The source of this sequence is a man aged 50 or older who received an inactivated influenza vaccine. The CDR3 here is CASSFTGTDNNEQFF. Written as DNA, the CDR3 is TGTGCCAGCAGCTTCACCGGGACTGACAACAATGAGCAGTTCTTC.